A single sample is the source of the 27 T cell receptor beta chains below, sequenced in a study of blood T cell repertoires in COVID-19. Sequenced by immunoSEQ multiplex PCR; TCRdb stores in-frame clones only, minus some. The table has some 150,000 clones, about 79% seen once. The sequenced material came from peripheral blood. The receptors derive from a woman aged 45-65 years with acute or convalescent COVID-19.

The CDR3: CASSFDSGRNTGELFF. The CDR3 nucleotides are TGTGCCAGCAGTTTCGACAGCGGGAGAAACACCGGGGAGCTGTTTTTT. The gene calls are TRBV27 and TRBJ2-2; 8 bases agree with TRBD2. Per germline, CDR1 MNHEY and CDR2 SMNVEV (reference sequence). With V trimmed by 3 bases and J by 2 bases, 5 bases remained unmatched. The CDR3 has 16 residues.

The chain combines TRBV9 with TRBJ1-4; D remains unclear. CDR1 and CDR2 from the germline V gene are SGDLS and YYNGEE. The CDR3 totals 15 residues. Trimming cost V 0 bases and J 3 bases, with 9 bases left between them. CDR3 loop: CASSVVGVPNEKLFF. The CDR3 region has the DNA TGTGCCAGCAGCGTAGTCGGGGTCCCTAATGAAAAACTGTTTTTT.

The J gene is TRBJ2-7, the V gene TRBV6-5; 8 bases align to TRBD2. This CDR3 is 15 amino acids long. J lost 7 bases, V lost 6 bases, and 14 bases had no gene match. CDR1 and CDR2 from the germline V gene are MNHEY and SVGAGI. In DNA, the CDR3 is TGTGCCAGCAGGGGATTAGCGGGAAACCCCTGGGAGCAGTACTTC. Translating it yields CASRGLAGNPWEQYF.

The V and J genes are TRBV4-3 and TRBJ2-7, with 8 bases fitting TRBD2. In germline, CDR1 is LGHNA, CDR2 YSLEER. V was clipped by 0 bases and J by 5 bases; unmatched bases: 9. The CDR3 is 16 amino acids. This CDR3 is CASSQDGGGRSHEQYF. As DNA, the CDR3 is TGCGCCAGCAGCCAAGATGGAGGCGGGAGGTCCCACGAGCAGTACTTC.

J is TRBJ2-1 and V is TRBV3-1 (or the pseudogene TRBV3-2); 8 nucleotides match TRBD2. Germline V gene sequence: CDR1 LGHDT, CDR2 YNNKEL (reference sequence). V lost 1 base and J lost 4; bases outside the gene matches: 12. This CDR3 comprises 18 residues. The CDR3: CASSQAAGRAELYNEQFF. DNA for the CDR3: TGTGCCAGCAGCCAAGCTGCCGGGAGGGCCGAATTGTACAATGAGCAGTTCTTC.

The chain employs TRBV9 and TRBJ1-2; TRBD1 matches at 9 bases. This CDR3 has 15 residues. The junction had 4 bases not matched to a gene; V was cut back by 3 bases and J by 1 base. CDR1 is SGDLS, CDR2 YYNGEE, per germline. The CDR3 nucleotides are TGTGCCAGCAGCGATGGGACAGGGATTAACTATGGCTACACCTTC. Translated: CASSDGTGINYGYTF. The variable domain in full, completed from reference TRBV9 and TRBJ1-2, reads DSGVTQTPKHLITATGQRVTLRCSPRSGDLSVYWYQQSLDQGLQFLIQYYNGEERAKGNILERFSAQQFPDLHSELNLSSLELGDSALYFCASSDGTGINYGYTFGSGTRLTVV.

The genes are TRBV3-1 (or the pseudogene TRBV3-2) and TRBJ2-7, with a weak D call TRBD2 (7 bases). Trimming pared 1 base from V and 2 bases from J, leaving 9 bases between. The germline V gene encodes CDR1 LGHDT and CDR2 YNNKEL (reference sequence). The CDR3 spans 14 residues. CDR3 sequence (DNA): TGTGCCAGCAGCCAAGTAGGGGGGGCCTACGAGCAGTACTTC. Encoded protein: CASSQVGGAYEQYF.

V gene TRBV5-5 combines with J gene TRBJ2-2; 10 bases are a match to TRBD2. Germline trimming cut 4 bases from V and 6 bases from J; bases unmatched to any gene: 9. CDR1 SGHKS and CDR2 YYEKEE come from the germline V gene (reference sequence). The CDR3 runs 16 residues. Written as DNA, the CDR3 is TGTGCCAGCAGCATCCGGACTAGCGGCACCTCCGGGGAGCTGTTTTTT. Translation: CASSIRTSGTSGELFF.

J is TRBJ2-5 and V is TRBV10-1; unclear D gene. The length of the CDR3 is 11 residues. Germline assignment: CDR1 WNHNN and CDR2 SYGVQD (reference sequence). The ends were cut back, 3 bases at V and 4 bases at J, with 3 bases in the middle. CDR3 nucleotides: TGCGCCAGCAGTGACGGAGAGACCCAGTACTTC. Translating it yields CASSDGETQYF.

This clone was detected a few times. The chain links TRBV5-4 to TRBJ2-3, with TRBD2 identical over 11 bases. Germline V gene sequence: CDR1 SGHNT, CDR2 YYREEE (reference sequence). With V trimmed by 4 bases and J by 2 bases, 6 bases remained unmatched. This CDR3 comprises 16 residues. CDR3 protein: CASSAGLAGFTDTQYF. The CDR3 bases are TGTGCCAGCAGCGCCGGACTAGCGGGCTTCACAGATACGCAGTATTTT.

The rearrangement links TRBV24-1 to TRBJ1-4; 10 nucleotides match TRBD1. The CDR3 is made up of 15 amino acids. J gave up 8 bases and V 4 bases, and 6 bases lay outside the gene matches. Looked up from germline, CDR1 is KGHDR and CDR2 is SFDVKD. This chain's CDR3 is CATSDFDRGHEKLFF. CDR3 DNA sequence: TGTGCCACCAGTGACTTCGACAGGGGGCACGAAAAACTGTTTTTT.

V usage is TRBV10-1 and J usage is TRBJ2-2; 12 bases are a match to TRBD2. V shed 3 bases, J shed 1 base, and the junction held 0 bases outside the gene matches. The CDR3 is made up of 16 amino acids. Germline V gives CDR1 WNHNN, CDR2 SYGVQD (reference sequence). Written as DNA, the CDR3 is TGCGCCAGCAGTGAACTAGCGGGAGGGAACACCGGGGAGCTGTTTTTT. It specifies CASSELAGGNTGELFF.

This clone was counted a single time. V gene TRBV4-3 combines with J gene TRBJ1-4; D gene uncertain. Germline V gene data show CDR1 as LGHNA and CDR2 as YSLEER. The CDR3 is 15 residues long. The V and J ends lost 1 base and 6 bases respectively, with 12 bases between them. This CDR3 reads CASSQGGYEDEKLFF. The CDR3 region has the DNA TGCGCCAGCAGCCAAGGAGGGTATGAGGATGAAAAACTGTTTTTT.

The chain has TRBV20-1 and TRBJ2-1; D unclear. Germline V CDR1 and CDR2: DFQATT, SNEGSKA (reference sequence). The CDR3 has 10 amino acids. Trimming left V 5 bases short and J 5 bases short, with 4 bases between. This chain's CDR3 is CSASHNEQFF. The CDR3 nucleotides read TGCAGTGCTTCTCACAATGAGCAGTTCTTC.

CDR3 in amino acids: CASSLAVGAGTDTQYF. The DNA for the CDR3 is TGCGCCAGCAGCTTGGCCGTGGGGGCCGGGACAGATACGCAGTATTTT. The chain joins TRBV5-1 to TRBJ2-3; D is perhaps TRBD1 (6 bases). V gave up 0 bases and J gave up 3 bases, with 14 bases separating them. Looked up from germline, CDR1 is SGHRS and CDR2 is YFSETQ. The length of the CDR3 is 16 residues.

This clone has a handful of counts. The CDR3 reads CASSGGAGINYGYTF. The CDR3 DNA follows: TGTGCCAGCAGCGGAGGGGCCGGAATCAATTACGGCTACACCTTC. This chain links TRBV5-6 with TRBJ1-2, with D possibly being TRBD1 (5 bases). This CDR3 contains 15 residues. Germline V gene lookup returns CDR1 SGHDT and CDR2 YYEEEE. V was cut by 4 bases and J by 8 bases, with 21 bases left in between.

The rearrangement links TRBV4-2 to TRBJ1-5, with TRBD1 matching 7 bases. Germline assignment: CDR1 LGHNA and CDR2 YNFKEQ. The CDR3 spans 15 residues. Germline trimming cut 5 bases from V and 2 bases from J; bases unmatched to any gene: 6. CDR3 nucleotides: TGTGCCAGCAGCGAACGGACAGGAGGCAATCAGCCCCAGCATTTT. This encodes CASSERTGGNQPQHF.

This clone was observed a handful of times. The chain employs TRBV6-5 and TRBJ2-7, with D tentatively TRBD1 (5 bases). CDR1 is MNHEY and CDR2 is SVGAGI in the germline V gene. The CDR3 has 14 amino acids. The V end lost 8 bases, the J end lost 6 bases, and 20 bases lay between the germline ends. The chain's CDR3 is CASAYSQGFGEQYF. The DNA for the CDR3 is TGTGCCAGCGCGTATAGTCAGGGCTTTGGCGAGCAGTACTTC.

This chain joins TRBV3-1 (or the pseudogene TRBV3-2) and TRBJ2-7, with D perhaps TRBD1 (5 bases). CDR1 is LGHDT, CDR2 YNNKEL, per germline (reference sequence). Deletions cut 1 base from V and 3 bases from J, with 19 bases between. This CDR3 comprises 17 residues. Written as DNA, the CDR3 is TGTGCCAGCAGCCAAGCTTCTTCAGGGCGCTACTTCTACGAGCAGTACTTC. This sequence encodes CASSQASSGRYFYEQYF.

Only a few counts were recorded for this clone. This chain joins TRBV9 and TRBJ1-4; no clear D gene. Trimming removed 0 bases from V and 8 bases from J, with 11 bases in between. The CDR3 is made up of 14 amino acids. Germline values: CDR1 SGDLS, CDR2 YYNGEE. CDR3 amino acids: CASSVAPTREKLFF. The CDR3 DNA reads TGTGCCAGCAGCGTAGCCCCGACGAGGGAAAAACTGTTTTTT. Complete variable domain (other parts from reference TRBV9 and TRBJ1-4): DSGVTQTPKHLITATGQRVTLRCSPRSGDLSVYWYQQSLDQGLQFLIQYYNGEERAKGNILERFSAQQFPDLHSELNLSSLELGDSALYFCASSVAPTREKLFFGSGTQLSVL.

The J gene is TRBJ1-2, the V gene TRBV7-2; a possible D gene is TRBD1 (6 bases). Germline V gene lookup returns CDR1 SGHTA and CDR2 FQGNSA. Trimming shortened V by 4 bases and J by 4 bases, and 13 bases separated the two germline ends. The CDR3 is 14 residues long. In DNA, the CDR3 is TGTGCCAGCAGCTCGACTCGAGGGGGCTATGGCTACACCTTC. The encoded protein is CASSSTRGGYGYTF. Based on the CDR3 plus reference TRBV7-2 and TRBJ1-2, the full variable domain is GAGVSQSPSNKVTEKGKDVELRCDPISGHTALYWYRQSLGQGLEFLIYFQGNSAPDKSGLPSDRFSAERTGGSVSTLTIQRTQQEDSAVYLCASSSTRGGYGYTFGSGTRLTVV.

This clone was seen only a few times. The chain recombines TRBV7-8 with TRBJ1-3; D might be TRBD1 (5 bases). V was trimmed by 6 bases and J by 1 base, leaving 10 bases between them. Germline V gives CDR1 SGHVS, CDR2 FQNEAQ. CDR3 length: 14 amino acids. The CDR3 loop is CASSKGDSGNTIYF. The DNA for the CDR3 is TGTGCCAGCAGTAAAGGGGATTCTGGAAACACCATATATTTT.

The V gene is TRBV7-2, the J gene TRBJ1-3, with D tentatively TRBD1 (6 bases). The V and J ends lost 1 base and 0 bases respectively, with 7 bases between them. The CDR3 sequence is 15 residues long. Germline values: CDR1 SGHTA, CDR2 FQGNSA. The chain's CDR3 is CASSLVQGSGNTIYF. The CDR3 bases are TGTGCCAGCAGCTTAGTACAGGGCTCTGGAAACACCATATATTTT.

The rearrangement joins TRBV18 to TRBJ1-5, with TRBD1 matching over 8 bases. This CDR3 contains 14 residues. The germline gives CDR1 KGHSH, CDR2 LQKENI. After removal of 5 bases from V and 5 bases from J, the junction contained 5 bases not matched to a gene. The CDR3 loop is CASSDTGGDQPQHF. DNA of the CDR3: TGTGCCAGCTCAGATACAGGGGGGGATCAGCCCCAGCATTTT. Variable domain in full (rest from reference TRBV18 and TRBJ1-5): NAGVMQNPRHLVRRRGQEARLRCSPMKGHSHVYWYRQLPEEGLKFMVYLQKENIIDESGMPKERFSAEFPKEGPSILRIQQVVRGDSAAYFCASSDTGGDQPQHFGDGTRLSIL.

The J gene is TRBJ1-6, the V gene TRBV4-2; D is unclear. Trimming removed 1 base from V and 5 bases from J, with 9 bases in between. CDR1 and CDR2 (germline): LGHNA, YNFKEQ. The CDR3 extends over 15 amino acids. The CDR3 coding sequence is TGTGCCAGCAGCCAAGGGACTGAGAATAATTCACCCCTCCACTTT. Its translation is CASSQGTENNSPLHF.

CDR3 sequence: CASRQALNTGELFF. As DNA, the CDR3 is TGCGCCAGCAGACAGGCCCTCAACACCGGGGAGCTGTTTTTT. The chain links TRBV10-1 to TRBJ2-2, with D perhaps TRBD1 (5 bases). Germline lookup yields CDR1 WNHNN and CDR2 SYGVQD (reference sequence). Trimming removed 6 bases at V and 2 bases at J, with 10 bases between. This CDR3 spans 14 amino acids.

J is TRBJ1-1 and V is TRBV29-1; D may be TRBD1 (5 bases). Germline assignment: CDR1 SQVTM and CDR2 ANQGSEA. Trimming removed 6 bases from V and 5 bases from J, with 13 bases in between. CDR3 length: 12 residues. CDR3 in DNA: TGCAGCGTGCTCTCAGGGTTTACTGAAGCTTTCTTT. This gives the protein CSVLSGFTEAFF.